The 28 T cell receptor beta chains below come from one sample, sequenced in a study of blood T cell repertoires in COVID-19. Repertoires were generated with immunoSEQ multiplex PCR, while TCRdb's copy carries only in-frame clones and drops some. Of about 250,000 clones listed, about 82% are singletons. The specimen was peripheral blood. These receptors all come from a woman aged 80 or over with COVID-19, enrolled during active disease.

This chain joins TRBV6-6 and TRBJ1-6, with a weak D call TRBD1 (5 bases). The CDR3 is made up of 16 amino acids. The germline V gene has CDR1 MNHNY and CDR2 SVGAGI (reference sequence). Trimming stripped 2 bases from V and 11 bases from J, with 19 bases between. For the CDR3, the DNA is TGTGCCAGCAGTTACACCGCCAGGGCGGAAAAGGCACCCCTCCACTTT. This encodes CASSYTARAEKAPLHF.

The chain joins TRBV6-5 to TRBJ1-2; tentatively, D is TRBD1 (5 bases). The germline V and J ends were trimmed by 2 bases and 4 bases, with 8 bases remaining between them. The germline V gene has CDR1 MNHEY and CDR2 SVGAGI. This CDR3 has 13 residues. Written as DNA, the CDR3 is TGTGCCAGCAGTTACCCCGGGGGCTATGGCTACACCTTC. It specifies CASSYPGGYGYTF.

The rearrangement joins TRBV2 to TRBJ1-2; D not certain. From germline, CDR1 is SNHLY and CDR2 FYNNEI. CDR3 length: 14 residues. The ends were cut back, 7 bases at V and 2 bases at J, with 14 bases in the middle. The CDR3 coding sequence is TGTGCCAGCAACAAGGAGGGTACAAACTATGGCTACACCTTC. It yields the protein CASNKEGTNYGYTF.

This clone was counted a single time. The chain employs TRBV6-6 and TRBJ1-2, with D unresolved. CDR3 length: 12 amino acids. Germline V gene lookup returns CDR1 MNHNY and CDR2 SVGAGI (reference sequence). Between the trimmed V and J ends, which lost 10 bases and 7 bases, there was a span of 16 bases. Here the CDR3 DNA reads TGTGCCATCCCCTGGCCCGAGGGTGGCTACACCTTC. It codes for CAIPWPEGGYTF.

The chain uses TRBV6-5 and TRBJ2-3, with 9 bases lining up with TRBD1. There are 15 residues in the CDR3. Trimming removed 7 bases from V and 2 bases from J; junction bases left unmatched: 7. From germline, CDR1 is MNHEY and CDR2 SVGAGI. CDR3 loop: CASKTRQGVTDTQYF. The CDR3 coding sequence is TGTGCCAGCAAAACTAGACAGGGGGTCACAGATACGCAGTATTTT.

The chain combines TRBV10-3 with TRBJ1-4, with D possibly TRBD1 on 5 matching bases. The germline V and J ends were trimmed by 11 bases and 0 bases, with 22 bases remaining between them. Germline CDR1 is ENHRY and CDR2 is SYGVKD. This CDR3 has 17 residues. The CDR3 nucleotides read TGTGCCGCCCAGAAAGGGGATGTGGGTCCAACTAATGAAAAACTGTTTTTT. Amino acid sequence: CAAQKGDVGPTNEKLFF.

This sequence joins TRBV7-9 and TRBJ1-3; 7 bases line up with TRBD1. Germline trimming cut 6 bases from V and 0 bases from J; bases unmatched to any gene: 11. The CDR3 has 17 residues. Germline V gene lookup returns CDR1 SEHNR and CDR2 FQNEAQ (reference sequence). The CDR3 region has the DNA TGTGCCAGCAGAAACGACAGGGAGGCTCTCTCTGGAAACACCATATATTTT. It is translated as CASRNDREALSGNTIYF.

CDR3 DNA sequence: TGTGCCAGCAGTCCCGGGACAGCTAAAGCTTTCTTT. Encoded protein: CASSPGTAKAFF. The rearrangement joins TRBV28 to TRBJ1-1, with 7 bases fitting TRBD1. Unmatched junction bases numbered 6, after V lost 5 bases and J lost 9 bases. This CDR3 comprises 12 residues. The germline V gene has CDR1 MDHEN and CDR2 SYDVKM.

This chain uses TRBV5-4 with TRBJ2-2; 12 positions agree with TRBD2. The CDR3 contains 16 residues. V dropped 7 bases and J dropped 2; count of bases not matched to a gene: 6. The germline V gene has CDR1 SGHNT and CDR2 YYREEE (reference sequence). The DNA for the CDR3 is TGTGCCAGCCACCGGACTAGCGGGGTTAACACCGGGGAGCTGTTTTTT. It encodes CASHRTSGVNTGELFF. The complete variable domain, with remaining parts taken from reference TRBV5-4 and TRBJ2-2, reads ETGVTQSPTHLIKTRGQQVTLRCSSQSGHNTVSWYQQALGQGPQFIFQYYREEENGRGNFPPRFSGLQFPNYSSELNVNALELDDSALYLCASHRTSGVNTGELFFGEGSRLTVL.

The chain carries TRBV6-5 and TRBJ2-3; 9 bases map to TRBD2. Germline V gene sequence: CDR1 MNHEY, CDR2 SVGAGI. V shed 3 bases and J 5 bases; nucleotides not matched to a gene: 9. This CDR3 has 16 residues. CDR3 bases: TGTGCCAGCAGTTATGCGGGGGGGCAAGTTAGAGATACGCAGTATTTT. Its translation is CASSYAGGQVRDTQYF.

The V call is TRBV10-3, the J call TRBJ2-1; unclear D gene. Germline assignment: CDR1 ENHRY and CDR2 SYGVKD. V gave up 3 bases and J gave up 4 bases, with 4 bases separating them. This CDR3 is built from 12 residues. DNA of the CDR3: TGTGCCATCAGTGAACAGTACAATGAGCAGTTCTTC. This encodes CAISEQYNEQFF.

The chain employs TRBV28 and TRBJ1-2; 9 bases agree with TRBD1. J gave up 8 bases and V 4 bases, and 11 bases lay outside the gene matches. CDR3 size: 15 residues. The germline V gene has CDR1 MDHEN and CDR2 SYDVKM. The CDR3 sequence is CASSSGTGGSRGYTF. CDR3 DNA sequence: TGTGCCAGCAGTTCGGGAACAGGGGGCTCGAGGGGCTACACCTTC.

This chain joins TRBV7-7 and TRBJ2-2, with TRBD2 identical over 8 bases. V lost 5 bases and J lost 9; bases outside the gene matches: 2. The CDR3 contains 12 residues. Germline V gene sequence: CDR1 SSHAT, CDR2 FNYEAQ (reference sequence). CDR3 region: CASSGGGRELFF. CDR3 nucleotides: TGTGCCAGCAGCGGCGGGGGGCGGGAGCTGTTTTTT.

This clone came up once. The chain is built from TRBV9 and TRBJ2-1; TRBD2 agrees at 9 bases. J lost 0 bases, V lost 3 bases, and 1 base had no gene match. CDR3 length: 15 residues. The germline V gene has CDR1 SGDLS and CDR2 YYNGEE. The CDR3 loop is CASSGGGASYNEQFF. CDR3 in DNA: TGTGCCAGCAGCGGCGGGGGGGCCTCCTACAATGAGCAGTTCTTC.

This clone was picked up one time. This chain links TRBV4-3 with TRBJ2-7; 7 bases map to TRBD1. CDR1 is LGHNA, CDR2 YSLEER, per germline. V was pared by 1 base and J by 0 bases, with 3 bases of the junction left unmatched. The CDR3 has 15 amino acids. The CDR3 DNA sequence: TGCGCCAGCAGCCAAGGCTGGGACAGCTCCTACGAGCAGTACTTC. Its translation is CASSQGWDSSYEQYF.

The DNA for the CDR3 is TGCAGCGTGGGGGGACAGAGAAAAGAGACCCAGTACTTC. The encoded protein is CSVGGQRKETQYF. The J gene is TRBJ2-5, the V gene TRBV29-1, with a tentative D call TRBD1 (7 bases). The length of the CDR3 is 13 residues. The V gene lost 6 bases and the J gene lost 3 bases, with 14 bases spanning the gap. Germline V gene sequence: CDR1 SQVTM, CDR2 ANQGSEA. Together with reference TRBV29-1 and TRBJ2-5, the CDR3 gives the full variable domain: SAVISQKPSRDICQRGTSLTIQCQVDSQVTMMFWYRQQPGQSLTLIATANQGSEATYESGFVIDKFPISRPNLTFSTLTVSNMSPEDSSIYLCSVGGQRKETQYFGPGTRLLVL.

Only one count was recorded for this clone. The V and J genes are TRBV3-1 (or the pseudogene TRBV3-2) and TRBJ1-6; possible D gene TRBD1, 5 bases. V dropped 0 bases and J dropped 11 bases, with 11 bases sitting between them. The CDR3 loop spans 14 amino acids. Germline V CDR1 and CDR2: LGHDT, YNNKEL (reference sequence). The CDR3 here is CASSQESPRAPLHF. Here the CDR3 DNA reads TGTGCCAGCAGCCAAGAATCCCCCAGGGCACCCCTCCACTTT.

Here the CDR3 reads CSASIRRGFDSGNTIYF. The DNA for the CDR3 is TGCAGTGCTAGTATTAGGAGAGGGTTCGACTCTGGAAACACCATATATTTT. The V and J genes are TRBV20-1 and TRBJ1-3; D uncertain. The V and J ends lost 3 bases and 0 bases respectively, with 18 bases between them. Germline CDR1 reads DFQATT; CDR2 reads SNEGSKA (reference sequence). CDR3 length: 17 amino acids.

The CDR3 sequence: CAWTTGGRGIGNQPQHF. CDR3 sequence (DNA): TGTGCCTGGACAACAGGGGGCCGGGGAATAGGCAATCAGCCCCAGCATTTT. This chain links TRBV30 with TRBJ1-5, with 9 bases fitting TRBD1. The germline V gene encodes CDR1 GTSNPN and CDR2 SVGIG (reference sequence). The ends lost 4 bases at V and 2 bases at J; junction bases unmatched: 12. The CDR3 totals 17 residues.

V and J are TRBV19 and TRBJ2-7, with TRBD1 matching 8 bases. The CDR3 covers 14 residues. Germline V gene sequence: CDR1 LNHDA, CDR2 SQIVND (reference sequence). V shed 9 bases and J 2 bases; nucleotides not matched to a gene: 9. The CDR3 DNA follows: TGTGCCAGAACGCCAGGGGGCGCGACCTACGAGCAGTACGTC. It codes for CARTPGGATYEQYV.

V and J are TRBV18 and TRBJ1-1; D may be TRBD1 (5 bases). V shed 5 bases and J shed 4 bases, with 11 bases lying between them. Germline loops: CDR1 KGHSH, CDR2 LQKENI. The CDR3 covers 13 residues. The CDR3 sequence: CASSEDQGTEAFF. The CDR3 DNA reads TGTGCCAGCTCAGAGGATCAGGGCACTGAAGCTTTCTTT.

The chain links TRBV27 to TRBJ2-7, with D maybe TRBD2 (7 bases). Between the trimmed V and J ends, which lost 5 bases and 6 bases, there was a span of 20 bases. The CDR3 totals 15 residues. Germline V gives CDR1 MNHEY, CDR2 SMNVEV (reference sequence). The CDR3 spells CASSRGRGGACEQYV. The CDR3 DNA reads as TGTGCCAGCAGTCGGGGTAGGGGGGGGGCATGCGAGCAGTACGTC.

This clone was found once. The V and J genes are TRBV19 and TRBJ1-2, with TRBD1 matching over 8 bases. Germline V CDR1 and CDR2: LNHDA, SQIVND (reference sequence). The CDR3 contains 13 residues. The V and J ends lost 3 bases and 8 bases, in that order; junction bases with no gene match: 5. The CDR3 reads CASSIGTGGGYTF. In DNA, the CDR3 is TGTGCCAGTAGTATCGGGACAGGCGGGGGCTACACCTTC.

The genes are TRBV21-1 and TRBJ1-3; the table names TRBD1, a call not compared with the DNA. TRBV21-1 is an annotated pseudogene. This CDR3 comprises 16 residues. DNA of the CDR3: TGTGCCAGCAGCAAAGGACAGGGAGTAACGGGAAACACCATATATTTT. The encoded protein is CASSKGQGVTGNTIYF.

J is TRBJ2-5 and V is TRBV7-2; 12 bases line up with TRBD2. Germline values: CDR1 SGHTA, CDR2 FQGNSA. After removal of 5 bases from V and 2 bases from J, the junction contained 3 bases not matched to a gene. This CDR3 is built from 15 residues. CDR3 region: CASSATSGGQETQYF. CDR3 DNA sequence: TGTGCCAGCAGCGCGACTAGCGGGGGACAAGAGACCCAGTACTTC.

The J gene is TRBJ2-1, the V gene TRBV2; possible D gene TRBD2, 6 bases. From germline, CDR1 is SNHLY and CDR2 FYNNEI. This CDR3 has 15 residues. The germline V and J ends were trimmed by 6 bases and 0 bases, with 12 bases remaining between them. This chain's CDR3 is CASRATSTSYNEQFF. The CDR3 region has the DNA TGTGCCAGCAGGGCCACTAGCACCTCCTACAATGAGCAGTTCTTC.

The chain combines TRBV3-1 (or the pseudogene TRBV3-2) with TRBJ1-2; unclear D gene. The CDR3 totals 15 residues. Germline V gene data show CDR1 as LGHDT and CDR2 as YNNKEL (reference sequence). V was clipped by 0 bases and J by 4 bases, with 12 bases between them. CDR3 sequence: CASSQDPATGYGYTF. CDR3 in DNA: TGTGCCAGCAGCCAAGATCCAGCAACGGGCTATGGCTACACCTTC.

The V call is TRBV10-3, the J call TRBJ2-7; D not resolved. Germline CDR1 reads ENHRY; CDR2 reads SYGVKD. V lost 6 bases, J lost 5 bases, and 17 bases lay in between. The CDR3 has 14 amino acids. Here the CDR3 DNA reads TGTGCCATCAGAGCCCGAGACTTTTCCCACGAGCAGTACTTC. Protein sequence: CAIRARDFSHEQYF.